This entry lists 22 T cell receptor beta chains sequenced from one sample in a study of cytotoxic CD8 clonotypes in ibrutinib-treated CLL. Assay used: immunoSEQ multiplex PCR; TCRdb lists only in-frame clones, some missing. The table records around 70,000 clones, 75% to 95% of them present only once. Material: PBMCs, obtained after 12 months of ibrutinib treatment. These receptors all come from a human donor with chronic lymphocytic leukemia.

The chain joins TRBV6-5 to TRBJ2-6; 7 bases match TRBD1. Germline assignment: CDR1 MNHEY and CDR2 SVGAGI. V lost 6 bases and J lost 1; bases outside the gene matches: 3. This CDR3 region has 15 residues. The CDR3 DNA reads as TGTGCCAGCAGCCCGACAGGGTCTGGGGCCAACGTCCTGACTTTC. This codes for CASSPTGSGANVLTF.

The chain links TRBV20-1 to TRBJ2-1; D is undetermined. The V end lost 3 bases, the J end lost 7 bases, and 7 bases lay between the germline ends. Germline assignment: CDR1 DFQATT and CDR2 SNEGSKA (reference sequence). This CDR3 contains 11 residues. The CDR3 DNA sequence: TGCAGTGCTAGCTCTGAAAATGAGCAGTTCTTC. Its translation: CSASSENEQFF.

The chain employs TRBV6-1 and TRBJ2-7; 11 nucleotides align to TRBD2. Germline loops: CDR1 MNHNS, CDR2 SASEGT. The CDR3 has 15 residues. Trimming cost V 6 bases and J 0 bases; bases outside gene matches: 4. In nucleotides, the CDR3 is TGTGCCAGCAGGGGGGGACTAGCGGCCTCCTACGAGCAGTACTTC. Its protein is CASRGGLAASYEQYF.

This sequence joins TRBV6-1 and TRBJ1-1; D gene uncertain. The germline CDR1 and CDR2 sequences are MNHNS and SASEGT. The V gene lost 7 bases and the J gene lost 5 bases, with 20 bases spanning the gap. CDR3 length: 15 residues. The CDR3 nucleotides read TGTGCCAGCACTGTAAAGGGTTCTCCGCGGACTGAAGCTTTCTTT. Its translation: CASTVKGSPRTEAFF.

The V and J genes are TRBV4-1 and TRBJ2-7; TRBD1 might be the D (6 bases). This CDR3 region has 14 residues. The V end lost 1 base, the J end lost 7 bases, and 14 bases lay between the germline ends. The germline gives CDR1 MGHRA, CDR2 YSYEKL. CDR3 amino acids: CASSQGLTGSEQYF. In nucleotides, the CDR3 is TGCGCCAGCAGCCAAGGGTTGACAGGATCGGAGCAGTACTTC.

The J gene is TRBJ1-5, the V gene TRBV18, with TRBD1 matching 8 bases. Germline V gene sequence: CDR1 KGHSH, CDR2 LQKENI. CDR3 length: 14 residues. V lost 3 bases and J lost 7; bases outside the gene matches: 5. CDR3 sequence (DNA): TGTGCCAGCTCACCCCAGGGGGCCGGGCAGCCCCAGCATTTT. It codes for CASSPQGAGQPQHF. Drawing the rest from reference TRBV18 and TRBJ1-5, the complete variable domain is NAGVMQNPRHLVRRRGQEARLRCSPMKGHSHVYWYRQLPEEGLKFMVYLQKENIIDESGMPKERFSAEFPKEGPSILRIQQVVRGDSAAYFCASSPQGAGQPQHFGDGTRLSIL.

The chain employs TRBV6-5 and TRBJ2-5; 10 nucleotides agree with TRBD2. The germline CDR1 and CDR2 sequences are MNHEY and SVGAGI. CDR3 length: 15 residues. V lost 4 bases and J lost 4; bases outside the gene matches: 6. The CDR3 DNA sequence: TGTGCCAGCAGTTGGAGGCGACTAGCGGGAGAGACCCAGTACTTC. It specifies CASSWRRLAGETQYF.

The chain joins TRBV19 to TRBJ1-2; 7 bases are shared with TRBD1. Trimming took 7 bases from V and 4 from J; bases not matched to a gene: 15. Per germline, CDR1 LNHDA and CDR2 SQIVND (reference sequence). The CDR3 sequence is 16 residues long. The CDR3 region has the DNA TGTGCCAGTACCCTGGGGAGGGGGCTTAATCGCTATGGCTACACCTTC. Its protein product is CASTLGRGLNRYGYTF.

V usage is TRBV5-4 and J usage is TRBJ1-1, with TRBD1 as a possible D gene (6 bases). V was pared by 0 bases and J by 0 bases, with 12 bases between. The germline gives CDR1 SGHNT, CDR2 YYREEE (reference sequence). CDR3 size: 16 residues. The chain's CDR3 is CASSLGGGSLNTEAFF. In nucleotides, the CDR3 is TGTGCCAGCAGCTTGGGCGGGGGCTCCTTGAACACTGAAGCTTTCTTT.

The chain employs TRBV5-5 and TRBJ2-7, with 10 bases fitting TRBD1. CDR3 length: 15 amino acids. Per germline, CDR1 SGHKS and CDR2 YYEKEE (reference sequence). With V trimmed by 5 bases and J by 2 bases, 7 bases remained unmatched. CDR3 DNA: TGTGCCAGCAGACCGGGACAGGGGCCTGCCTACGAGCAGTACTTC. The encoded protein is CASRPGQGPAYEQYF. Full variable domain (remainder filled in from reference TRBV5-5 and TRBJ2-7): DAGVTQSPTHLIKTRGQQVTLRCSPISGHKSVSWYQQVLGQGPQFIFQYYEKEERGRGNFPDRFSARQFPNYSSELNVNALLLGDSALYLCASRPGQGPAYEQYFGPGTRLTVT.

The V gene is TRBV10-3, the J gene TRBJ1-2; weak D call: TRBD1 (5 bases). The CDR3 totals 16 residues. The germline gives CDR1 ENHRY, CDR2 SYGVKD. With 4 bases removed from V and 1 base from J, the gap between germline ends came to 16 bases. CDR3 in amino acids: CAISGTRQGLNYGYTF. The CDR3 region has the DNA TGTGCCATCAGTGGGACGCGGCAGGGACTTAACTATGGCTACACCTTC.

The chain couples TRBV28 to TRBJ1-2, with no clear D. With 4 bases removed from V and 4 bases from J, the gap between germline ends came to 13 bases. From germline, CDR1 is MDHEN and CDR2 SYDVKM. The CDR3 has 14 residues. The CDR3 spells CASSSQVKIYGYTF. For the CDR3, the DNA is TGTGCCAGCAGTTCGCAGGTGAAGATCTATGGCTACACCTTC.

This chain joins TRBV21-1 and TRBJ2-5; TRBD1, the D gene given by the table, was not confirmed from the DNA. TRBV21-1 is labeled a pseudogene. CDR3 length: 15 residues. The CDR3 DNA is TGTGCCAGCAGCAGTCTCAGCAGGGTCGGAGAGACCCAGTACTTC. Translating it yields CASSSLSRVGETQYF.

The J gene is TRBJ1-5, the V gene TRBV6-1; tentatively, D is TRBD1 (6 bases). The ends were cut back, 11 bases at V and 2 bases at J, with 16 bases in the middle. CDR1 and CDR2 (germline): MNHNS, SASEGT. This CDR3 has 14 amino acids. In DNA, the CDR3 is TGTGCCGAATCTGACAGGTTAGGCAATCAGCCCCAGCATTTT. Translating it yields CAESDRLGNQPQHF.

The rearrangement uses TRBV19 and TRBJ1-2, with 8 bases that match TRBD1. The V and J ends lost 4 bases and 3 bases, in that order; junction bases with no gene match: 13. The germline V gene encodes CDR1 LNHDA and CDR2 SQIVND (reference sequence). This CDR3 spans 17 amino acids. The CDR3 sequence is CASSTHPWQGADYGYTF. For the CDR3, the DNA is TGTGCCAGTAGTACCCATCCGTGGCAGGGGGCAGACTATGGCTACACCTTC.

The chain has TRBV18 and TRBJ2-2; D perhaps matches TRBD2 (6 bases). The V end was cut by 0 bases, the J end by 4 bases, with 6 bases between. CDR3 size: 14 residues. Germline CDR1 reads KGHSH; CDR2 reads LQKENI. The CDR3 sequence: CASSPPGGTGELFF. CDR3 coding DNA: TGTGCCAGCTCACCACCCGGGGGCACCGGGGAGCTGTTTTTT.

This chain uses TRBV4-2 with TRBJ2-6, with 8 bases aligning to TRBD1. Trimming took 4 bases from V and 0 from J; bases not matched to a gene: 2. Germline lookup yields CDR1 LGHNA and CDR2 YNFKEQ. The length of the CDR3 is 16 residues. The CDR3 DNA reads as TGTGCCAGCAGCCCTACAGGGGGCTCTGGGGCCAACGTCCTGACTTTC. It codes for CASSPTGGSGANVLTF.

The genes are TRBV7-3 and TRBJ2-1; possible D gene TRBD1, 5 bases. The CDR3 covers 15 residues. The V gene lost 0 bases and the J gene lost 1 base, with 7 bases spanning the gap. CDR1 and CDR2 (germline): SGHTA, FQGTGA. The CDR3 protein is CASSLTQGSYNEQFF. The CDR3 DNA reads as TGTGCCAGCAGCTTAACCCAGGGTTCCTACAATGAGCAGTTCTTC.

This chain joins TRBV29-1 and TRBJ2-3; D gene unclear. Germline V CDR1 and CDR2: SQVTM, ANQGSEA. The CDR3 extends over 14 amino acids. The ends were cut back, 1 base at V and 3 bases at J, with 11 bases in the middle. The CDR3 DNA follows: TGCAGCGTTGAAGGGTCTGTTAGTACAGATACGCAGTATTTT. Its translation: CSVEGSVSTDTQYF.

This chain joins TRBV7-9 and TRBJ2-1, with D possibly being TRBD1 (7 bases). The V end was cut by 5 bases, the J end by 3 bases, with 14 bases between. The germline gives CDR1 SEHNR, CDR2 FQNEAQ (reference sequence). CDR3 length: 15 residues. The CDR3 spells CASSPRQGLYNEQFF. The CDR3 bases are TGTGCCAGCAGCCCAAGACAGGGACTCTACAATGAGCAGTTCTTC.

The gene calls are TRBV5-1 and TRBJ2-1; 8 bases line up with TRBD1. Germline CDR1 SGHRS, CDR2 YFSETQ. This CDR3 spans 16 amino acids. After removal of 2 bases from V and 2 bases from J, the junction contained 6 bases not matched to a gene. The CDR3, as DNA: TGCGCCAGCAGCTTAAACGGACAGGGAGCCTACAATGAGCAGTTCTTC. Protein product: CASSLNGQGAYNEQFF.

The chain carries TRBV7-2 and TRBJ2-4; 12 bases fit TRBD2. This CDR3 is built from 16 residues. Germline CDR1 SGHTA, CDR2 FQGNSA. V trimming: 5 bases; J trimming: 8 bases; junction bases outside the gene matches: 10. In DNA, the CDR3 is TGTGCCAGCAGCCCCAGACTAGCGGGAGCGGTGCACATTCAGTACTTC. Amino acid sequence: CASSPRLAGAVHIQYF. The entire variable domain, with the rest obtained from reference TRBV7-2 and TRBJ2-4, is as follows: GAGVSQSPSNKVTEKGKDVELRCDPISGHTALYWYRQSLGQGLEFLIYFQGNSAPDKSGLPSDRFSAERTGGSVSTLTIQRTQQEDSAVYLCASSPRLAGAVHIQYFGAGTRLSVL.